A selection of T cell receptor beta chains follows, all from one sample in a study of CXCR3-negative and CXCR3-positive naive CD8 T cells. Reanalyzing the 5' RACE reads, TCRdb keeps one entry per CDR3 protein, without DNA. The table for this sample gives some 5,000 distinct CDR3 sequences. The specimen was naive CXCR3+ CD8+ T cells from blood. Receptors were obtained from a human donor in good health. Some clones in this sample may be carry-over from other donors' samples. Each CDR3 is given with its conserved first and last residue. Size tells how often a clone was seen (once, few, many) or the class of an expanded clone, and some rows leave it out.

abundance,v_gene,j_gene,CDR3aa
NA,TRBV12-3/TRBV12-4,TRBJ2-1,CASSSGTSGRAPFF
NA,TRBV5-1,TRBJ2-5,CASSSRTRETQYF
NA,TRBV7-6,TRBJ2-2,CASSLGNTGELFF
NA,TRBV19,TRBJ2-7,CASSIGVGGWISYEQYF
medium-sized,TRBV28,TRBJ1-2,CASSFLSRSYGYTF
NA,TRBV5-1,TRBJ1-6,CASSTTDRGHNSPLHF
medium-sized,TRBV20-1,TRBJ1-5,CSAPPGTGDPSNQPQHF
medium-sized,TRBV30,TRBJ1-1,CAWSVQRNTEAFF
medium-sized,TRBV19,TRBJ1-1,CASKSGGNTEAFF
medium-sized,TRBV19,TRBJ1-1,CASSITGTEAFF
NA,TRBV10-3,TRBJ2-5,CASRTGPSQETQYF
NA,TRBV7-9,TRBJ1-3,CASSLPTSHSGNTIYF
NA,TRBV29-1,TRBJ2-7,CSVNSGQGTYEQYF
NA,TRBV9,TRBJ2-1,CASSQVLSGGPDEQFF
medium-sized,TRBV29-1,TRBJ2-5,CSVKTSGLQETQYF
medium-sized,TRBV5-1,TRBJ2-1,CASSLGGLSEQFF
NA,TRBV9,TRBJ2-2,CASGLDVGLNTGELFF
NA,TRBV11-2,TRBJ2-5,CASSLGQIQETQYF
medium-sized,TRBV29-1,TRBJ2-2,CSVLTGTGELFF
NA,TRBV2,TRBJ1-1,CASSESVGTEAFF
NA,TRBV19,TRBJ2-3,CASSELVTQYF
medium-sized,TRBV21-1,TRBJ1-5,CASSNPGGRRYQPQHF
medium-sized,TRBV7-3,TRBJ1-1,CASSFTGPMDTEAFF
NA,TRBV6-5,TRBJ2-1,CASSYSTGNEQFF
NA,TRBV19,TRBJ2-1,CASSMGLAGSYNEQFF
medium-sized,TRBV20-1,TRBJ2-5,CSAREEGILFGQETQYF
NA,TRBV5-1,TRBJ1-1,CASSLGQDNTEAFF
medium-sized,TRBV2,TRBJ1-1,CASSEDPTTEAFF
NA,TRBV11-2,TRBJ2-7,CASSILPGQGIYEQYF
NA,TRBV7-9,TRBJ1-1,CASSLVEGSDTEAFF
NA,TRBV7-9,TRBJ1-4,CASSRRDPEGEKLFF
medium-sized,TRBV12-3/TRBV12-4,TRBJ2-2,CASSPGSLGELFF
NA,TRBV6-5,TRBJ2-1,CASSYSAVSRAGNEQFF
medium-sized,TRBV6-5,TRBJ1-2,CASSYSGTGNGYTF
NA,TRBV6-6,TRBJ2-5,CASSYGLAGGETQYF